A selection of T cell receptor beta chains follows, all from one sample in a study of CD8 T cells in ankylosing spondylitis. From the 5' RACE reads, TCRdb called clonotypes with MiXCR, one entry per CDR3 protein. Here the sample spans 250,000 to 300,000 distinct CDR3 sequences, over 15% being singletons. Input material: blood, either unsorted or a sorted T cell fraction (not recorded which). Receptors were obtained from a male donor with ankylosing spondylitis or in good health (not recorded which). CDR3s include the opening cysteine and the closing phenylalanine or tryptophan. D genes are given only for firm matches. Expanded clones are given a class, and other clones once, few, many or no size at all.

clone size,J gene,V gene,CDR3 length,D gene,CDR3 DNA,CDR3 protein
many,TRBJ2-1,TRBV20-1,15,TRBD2,TGCAGTGCTAGAGATTGGCAGCGGGACTACAATGAGCAGTTCTTC,CSARDWQRDYNEQFF
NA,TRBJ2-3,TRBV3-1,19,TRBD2,TGTGCCAGCAGTTTGCCCCTCCCGACTAGCGGGAGGTCCACAGATACGCAGTATTTT,CASSLPLPTSGRSTDTQYF
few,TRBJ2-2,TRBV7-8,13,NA,TGTGCCAGCAGCCACAGGGACACCGGGGAGCTGTTTTTT,CASSHRDTGELFF
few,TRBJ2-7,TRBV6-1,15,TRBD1,TGTGCCAGCAGTATGCGGAACAGGGGCTCCTACGAGCAGTACTTC,CASSMRNRGSYEQYF
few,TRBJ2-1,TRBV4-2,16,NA,TGTGCCAGCAGCCAAGAGGAGGGAGCCTCCTACAATGAGCAGTTCTTC,CASSQEEGASYNEQFF
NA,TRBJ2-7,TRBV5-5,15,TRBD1,TGTGCCAGCAGCTTGTACAGTCAGGGGGTCGCCGAGCAGTACTTC,CASSLYSQGVAEQYF
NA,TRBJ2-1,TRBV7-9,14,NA,TGTGCCAGCAGCTTAGCCTTATTCGACAATGAGCAGTTCTTC,CASSLALFDNEQFF
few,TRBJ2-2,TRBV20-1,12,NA,TGCAGTGCTAGCCAGGGCGGGGTGGAGCTGTTTTTT,CSASQGGVELFF
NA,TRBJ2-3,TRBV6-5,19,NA,TGTGCCAGCAGTTACTCCTGGACCTACCTAAGGGCAGATGGGGATACGCAGTATTTT,CASSYSWTYLRADGDTQYF
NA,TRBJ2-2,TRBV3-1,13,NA,TGTGCCAGCAGCCAAGTCTCAGCCGGGGAGCTGTTTTTT,CASSQVSAGELFF
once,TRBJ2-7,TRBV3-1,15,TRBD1,TGTGCCAGCAGTCCTGGGACAGGGGGCTTCTACAAGCAGTACTTC,CASSPGTGGFYKQYF
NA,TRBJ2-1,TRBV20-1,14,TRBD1,TGCAGTAAAAGGGGGGACAGGGGTTGGGATAAGCAGTTCTTC,CSKRGDRGWDKQFF
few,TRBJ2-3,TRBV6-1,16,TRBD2,TGTGCCAGCAGCCTTTGGACTAGCGGGGACACAGATACGCAGTATTTT,CASSLWTSGDTDTQYF
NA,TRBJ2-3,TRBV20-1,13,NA,TGCAGTGCTAGCGGTAGCGGCACAGATACGCAGTATTTT,CSASGSGTDTQYF
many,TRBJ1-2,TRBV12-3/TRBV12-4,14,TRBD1,TGTGCCAGCAGTTTCTCAGGGGGAGGGTATGGCTACACCTTC,CASSFSGGGYGYTF
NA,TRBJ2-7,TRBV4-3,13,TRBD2,TGCGCCAGCAGCCCTCGCGGGGGATACGAGCAGTACTTC,CASSPRGGYEQYF
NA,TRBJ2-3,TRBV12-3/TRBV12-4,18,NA,TGTGCCAGCAGTTTAGTGGGACATCGGCTATCTAGCACAGATACGCAGTATTTT,CASSLVGHRLSSTDTQYF
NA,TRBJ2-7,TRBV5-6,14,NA,TGTGCCAGCAGCTTGGCGGGGAATTCGGGCGAGCAGTACTTC,CASSLAGNSGEQYF
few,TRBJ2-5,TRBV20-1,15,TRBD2,TGCAGTGCTAGGGGTAGCGGGGAGAGCTATGAGACCCAGTACTTC,CSARGSGESYETQYF
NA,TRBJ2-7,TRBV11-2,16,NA,TGTGCCAGCAGCTTAGCAAGCGGGGCCAGGGGACACGAGCAGTACTTC,CASSLASGARGHEQYF
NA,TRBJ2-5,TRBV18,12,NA,TGTGCCAGCTCACCGGAGGAAGAGACCCAGTACTTC,CASSPEEETQYF
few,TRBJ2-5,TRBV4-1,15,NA,TGCGCCAGCAGAAATACAGTCCACTCTGGGGAGACCCAGTACTTC,CASRNTVHSGETQYF
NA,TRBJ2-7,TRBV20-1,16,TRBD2,TGCAGTGCCCGCCCGGCGGGGGTTGGGCCCTTATACGAGCAGTACTTC,CSARPAGVGPLYEQYF
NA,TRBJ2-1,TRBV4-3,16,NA,TGCGCCAGCAGCCAAGATTTGGCGACAAGGGGACCGGAGCAGTTCTTC,CASSQDLATRGPEQFF
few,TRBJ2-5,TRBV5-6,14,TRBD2,TGTGCCAGTCAACTAGCGGGAGGACTTGAGACCCAGTACTTC,CASQLAGGLETQYF
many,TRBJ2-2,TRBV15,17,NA,TGTGCCACCAGCAGAGATAGGGCATCCGCGAACACCGGGGAGCTGTTTTTT,CATSRDRASANTGELFF
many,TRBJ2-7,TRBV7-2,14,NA,TGTGCCAGCAGCTCACGCCAGACACCGTACGAGCAGTACTTC,CASSSRQTPYEQYF
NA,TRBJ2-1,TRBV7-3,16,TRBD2,TGTGCCAGCAGCTTGCTAGCGGGGGCACCCTACAATGAGCAGTTCTTC,CASSLLAGAPYNEQFF
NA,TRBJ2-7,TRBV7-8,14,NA,TGTGCCAGCAGCCCTGATCCGACCCCCTACGAGCAGTACTTC,CASSPDPTPYEQYF
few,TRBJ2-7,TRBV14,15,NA,TGTGCCAGCAGCTCCCCCCTGTCAGGGTGGGACGAGCAGTACTTC,CASSSPLSGWDEQYF
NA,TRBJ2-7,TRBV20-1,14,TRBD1,TGCAGTGCTGGTCCGGGACAGGGGTCCTACGAGCAGTACTTC,CSAGPGQGSYEQYF
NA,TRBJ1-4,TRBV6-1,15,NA,TGTGCCAGCTCCGCCGACAGGACCTTTAATGAAAAACTGTTTTTT,CASSADRTFNEKLFF
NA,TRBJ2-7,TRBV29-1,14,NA,TGCAGCGTTGCCCACGGAAGGGGAGAGTACGAGCAGTACTTC,CSVAHGRGEYEQYF
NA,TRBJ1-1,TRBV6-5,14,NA,TGTGCCAGCAGTTACTCGGGCAGGAGAACCGAAGCTTTCTTT,CASSYSGRRTEAFF
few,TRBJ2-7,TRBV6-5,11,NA,TGTGCCAGCACCTTCGGGGACGAGCAGTACTTC,CASTFGDEQYF
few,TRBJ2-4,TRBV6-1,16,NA,TGTGCCAGCAGTCCCCCACAGGATGAGACCAAAAACATTCAGTACTTC,CASSPPQDETKNIQYF
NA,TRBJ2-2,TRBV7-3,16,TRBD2,TGTGCCAGCAGCTTTGGTCCTAGCGGGAGCACCGGGGAGCTGTTTTTT,CASSFGPSGSTGELFF
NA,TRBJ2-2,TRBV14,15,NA,TGTGCCAGCAGCCAATTCGGACTCAACACCGGGGAGCTGTTTTTT,CASSQFGLNTGELFF
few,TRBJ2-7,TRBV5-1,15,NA,TGCGCCAGCAGCCCCCAGCAGGGAGGAGACTACGAGCAGTACTTC,CASSPQQGGDYEQYF
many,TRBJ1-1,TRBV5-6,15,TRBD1,TGTGCCAGCAGCTTGGGGGGACAGGAGTCTACTGAAGCTTTCTTT,CASSLGGQESTEAFF
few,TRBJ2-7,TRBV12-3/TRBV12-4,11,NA,TGTGCCAGCAGTTTAGAATTCGAGCAGTACTTC,CASSLEFEQYF
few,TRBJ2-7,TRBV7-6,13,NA,TGTGCCAGCAGCCCAGGGGCGGGTTACGAGCAGTACTTC,CASSPGAGYEQYF
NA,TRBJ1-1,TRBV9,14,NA,TGTGCCAGCAGCGTGGACAGTAGTTATCCTGAAGCTTTCTTT,CASSVDSSYPEAFF
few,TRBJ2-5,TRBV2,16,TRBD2,TGTGCCAGCAGTGAAGCTCAAAGCCTAGCGGGAGAGACCCAGTACTTC,CASSEAQSLAGETQYF
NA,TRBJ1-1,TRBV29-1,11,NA,TGCAGCGCCCCGAGGGGGTCGGAAGCTTTCTTT,CSAPRGSEAFF
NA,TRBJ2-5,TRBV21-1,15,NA,TGTGCCAGCAGCAAAGAATCGGTCAGGGAAGAGACCCAGTACTTC,CASSKESVREETQYF
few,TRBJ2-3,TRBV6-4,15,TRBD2,TGTGCCAGCAGTGACGGGACTAGCGGGCCAGATACGCAGTATTTT,CASSDGTSGPDTQYF
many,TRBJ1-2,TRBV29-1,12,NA,TGCAGCGTTGCGGGGGGTAACTATGGCTACACCTTC,CSVAGGNYGYTF
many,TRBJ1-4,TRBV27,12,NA,TGTGCCAGCAGTGCCCGTAATGAAAAACTGTTTTTT,CASSARNEKLFF
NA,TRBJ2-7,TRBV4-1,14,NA,TGCGCCAGCAGCCAAAGGGGGGATTTCGACGAGCAGTACTTC,CASSQRGDFDEQYF
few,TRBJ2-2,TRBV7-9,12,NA,TGTGCCAGCAGCTCTATACCCGGGGAGCTGTTTTTT,CASSSIPGELFF
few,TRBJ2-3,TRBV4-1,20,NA,TGCGCCAGCAGCCAAGATACGGCTGGATCTCTAGCGTTGGGCACAGATACGCAGTATTTT,CASSQDTAGSLALGTDTQYF
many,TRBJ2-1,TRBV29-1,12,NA,TGCAGCGGCAGACAGGCCTACAATGAGCAGTTCTTC,CSGRQAYNEQFF
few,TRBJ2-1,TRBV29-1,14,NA,TGCAGCGTTGAGGATTTGACGGATCAGCCTGAGCAGTTCTTC,CSVEDLTDQPEQFF